This T cell receptor (beta chain) was identified during a study of CD8+ T cells in alopecia areata. A single count supports this clone. What it binds is unknown. Whole-study results and caveats: In scalp and blood, many expanded lesional clones persisted during tofacitinib. Normal skin's resident alphabeta T cells are sequenced alongside lesional scalp T cells.

RNA was isolated and reverse transcribed to cDNA, the sequencing template. Sequencing was performed with immunoSEQ multiplex PCR; in TCRdb, only in-frame clones are kept and a portion is missing. The table includes roughly 120,000 clones, 50% to 75% detected once. The sample's treatment: oral pan-JAK inhibitor, 5-10 mg twice daily. Starting from PBMCs, sorting isolated CD4+ and CD8+ T cells. The TCR sequence derives from a human donor with alopecia areata. Sequenced material: CD8+ T cells sorted from blood, taken at week 4, from a patient treated with tofacitinib.

The CDR3 spells CASSLPPVNQGSSYEQYF. The CDR3 region has the DNA TGCGCCAGCAGCTTGCCCCCCGTAAATCAGGGCAGCTCCTACGAGCAGTACTTC. This sequence joins TRBV5-1 and TRBJ2-7; D is perhaps TRBD1 (5 bases). The V gene lost 1 base and the J gene lost 0 bases, with 20 bases spanning the gap. Germline V lookup: CDR1 SGHRS, CDR2 YFSETQ. The CDR3 sequence is 18 residues long. Looking up the rest from reference TRBV5-1 and TRBJ2-7 gives the full variable domain: KAGVTQTPRYLIKTRGQQVTLSCSPISGHRSVSWYQQTPGQGLQFLFEYFSETQRNKGNFPGRFSGRQFSNSRSEMNVSTLELGDSALYLCASSLPPVNQGSSYEQYFGPGTRLTVT.